A selection of T cell receptor beta chains follows, all from one sample in a study of shared clonotypes between healthy human individuals. Profiled with immunoSEQ multiplex PCR; TCRdb holds only in-frame clones, not every one. Of 2 million to 3 million clones in the sample, around 90% were seen once. The sequencing input was naive CD4+ T cells sorted from blood. The source is a man aged 18 to 30 in good health. Both conserved end residues are trimmed from each CDR3.

>TRBV13
ASSWTSGVNTDTQY
>TRBV29-1
SVEPQGAGTTPETQY
>TRBV19
ASTLLGEAF
>TRBV30
ATKGSGANVLT
>TRBV19
ASSRTGSYYGYT
>TRBV7-2
ASSDSGTTNTGELF
>TRBV18
ASSPAPGKLF
>TRBV5-1
ASSSVGQSSYEQY
>TRBV28
ASSAPTGISGNTIY
>TRBV7-9
ASSLREGGNTEAF